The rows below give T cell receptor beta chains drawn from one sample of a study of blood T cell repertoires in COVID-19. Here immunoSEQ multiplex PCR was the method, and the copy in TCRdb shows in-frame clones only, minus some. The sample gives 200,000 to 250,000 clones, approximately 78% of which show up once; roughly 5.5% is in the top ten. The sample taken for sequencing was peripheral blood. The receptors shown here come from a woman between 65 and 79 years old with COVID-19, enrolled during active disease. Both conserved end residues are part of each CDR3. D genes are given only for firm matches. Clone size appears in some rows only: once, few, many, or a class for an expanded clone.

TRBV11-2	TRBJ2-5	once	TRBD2	TGTGCCAGCAGCTTGCAGGGCGGCGGGAGGGCCCAGGAGACCCAGTACTTC	CASSLQGGGRAQETQYF
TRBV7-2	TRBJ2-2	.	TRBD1	TGTGCCAGCAGCCCGCCTCACAGGGGTGGGCTGTTTTTT	CASSPPHRGGLFF
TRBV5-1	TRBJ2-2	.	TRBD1	TGCGCCAGCAACGACAGGGCGAACACCGGGGAGCTGTTTTTT	CASNDRANTGELFF
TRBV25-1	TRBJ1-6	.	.	TGTGCCAGCAGTGAATATAGGGGCAGGGGAGATTCACCCCTCCACTTT	CASSEYRGRGDSPLHF
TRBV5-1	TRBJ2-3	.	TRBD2	TGCGCCAGCAGCTTGGAGACTAGCGGGAGGGCCGGAAATACGCAGTATTTT	CASSLETSGRAGNTQYF
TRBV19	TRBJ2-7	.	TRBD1	TGTGCCAGTAGTATCGGTACAGGGGCTGCCTACGAGCAGTACTTC	CASSIGTGAAYEQYF
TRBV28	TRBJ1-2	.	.	TGTGCCAGCAGTTTGGTTTCGGACTATGGCTACACCTTC	CASSLVSDYGYTF
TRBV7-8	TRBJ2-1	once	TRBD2	TGTGCCAGCAGCTGGAGGGGGACTAGCAGCCGATATGAGCAGTTCTTC	CASSWRGTSSRYEQFF
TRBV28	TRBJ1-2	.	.	TGTGCCAGCAGTTTAACGCTAAGTCAGGGAAATGGCTACACCTTC	CASSLTLSQGNGYTF
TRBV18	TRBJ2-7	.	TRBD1	TGTGCCAGCTCACCACCGCGACAGGGAAGCTCCTACGAGCAGTACTTC	CASSPPRQGSSYEQYF
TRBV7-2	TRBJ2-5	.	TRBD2	TGTGCCAGCAGCACGAAAACTAGCGGACCTTTAGAGACCCAGTACTTC	CASSTKTSGPLETQYF
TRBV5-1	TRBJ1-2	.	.	TGCGCCAGCAGCCAAAGGACGGACTACTATGGCTACACCTTC	CASSQRTDYYGYTF
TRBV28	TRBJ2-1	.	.	TGTGCCAGCAGTCACACGACCTACAGAGATCCCTACAATGAGCAGTTCTTC	CASSHTTYRDPYNEQFF
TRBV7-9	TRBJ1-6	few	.	TGTGCCAGCAGCTTAGACACCTCACCCCTCCACTTT	CASSLDTSPLHF
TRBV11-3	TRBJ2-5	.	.	TGTGCCAGCAGCTTACGAACGGGGTCCCAAGAGACCCAGTACTTC	CASSLRTGSQETQYF
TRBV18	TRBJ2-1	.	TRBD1	TGTGCCAGCTCAAACCTCGGGACAGGGCCTCGGGAGCAGTTCTTC	CASSNLGTGPREQFF
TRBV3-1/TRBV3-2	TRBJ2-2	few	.	TGTGCCAGCTGCCATCTTTCCACCGGGGAGCTGTTTTTT	CASCHLSTGELFF
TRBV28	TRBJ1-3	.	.	TGTGCCAGCACCCCACCGGGAGGCAGCTACTCTGGAAACACCATATATTTT	CASTPPGGSYSGNTIYF
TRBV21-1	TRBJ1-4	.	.	TGTGCCAGCAGCAAAACCCCCCTTTGGACAGGGGAAGGTACTAATGAAAAACTGTTTTTT	CASSKTPLWTGEGTNEKLFF
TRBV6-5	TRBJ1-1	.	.	TGTGCCAGCAGTTACTCGCTTATCACAGGGTCCACTGAAGCTTTCTTT	CASSYSLITGSTEAFF
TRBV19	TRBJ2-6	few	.	TGTGCCACGAAACGGTCATGGTATGGGGCCAACGTCCTGACTTTC	CATKRSWYGANVLTF
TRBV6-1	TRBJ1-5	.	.	TGTGCCAGCAGTGCCGGTCTCCCAGGGATGATTCAGCCCCAGCATTTT	CASSAGLPGMIQPQHF
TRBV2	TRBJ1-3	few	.	TGTGCCAGCAGCCAGTCGCCTTCTTTCACTGGAAACACCATATATTTT	CASSQSPSFTGNTIYF
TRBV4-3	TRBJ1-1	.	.	TGCGCCAGCAGCCAAGAAATCGGTAGTGAAGCTTTCTTT	CASSQEIGSEAFF
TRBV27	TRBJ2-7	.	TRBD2	TGTGCCAGCAGTTTCTCACCCGGGACTAGCGGGTACGAGCAGTACTTC	CASSFSPGTSGYEQYF
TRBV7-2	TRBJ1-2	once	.	TGTGCCAGCAGCCCTAGGTCGGAACTTTATGGCTACACCTTC	CASSPRSELYGYTF
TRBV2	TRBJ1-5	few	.	TGTGCCAGCAGCCCTTTGACAGGAATAAATCAGCCCCAGCATTTT	CASSPLTGINQPQHF
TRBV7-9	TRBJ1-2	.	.	TGTGCCAGCAGCTTAGCTGTCACAGTTGGTCATGGCTACACCTTC	CASSLAVTVGHGYTF
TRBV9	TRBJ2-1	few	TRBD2	TGTGCCAGCAGCGTAGTGGGAGCGGGAGGTGAGCAGTTCTTC	CASSVVGAGGEQFF
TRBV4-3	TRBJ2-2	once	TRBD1	TGCGCCAGCAGCCAAGAGTATTTTACAGGGGGTTACCCGAACACCGGGGAGCTGTTTTTT	CASSQEYFTGGYPNTGELFF
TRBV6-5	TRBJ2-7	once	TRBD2	TGTGCCAGCAGTCGTGGCGGGAGCTCCTACGAGCAGTACTTC	CASSRGGSSYEQYF
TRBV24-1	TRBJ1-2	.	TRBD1	TGTGCCACCAGTGACCCCGGGACAGACTATGGCTACACCTTC	CATSDPGTDYGYTF
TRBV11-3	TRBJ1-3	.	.	TGTGCCAGCAGCAAGGTCCGGGGTGCGGTCATATATTTT	CASSKVRGAVIYF
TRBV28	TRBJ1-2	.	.	TGTGCCAGCAGTTTACTCCGAGGTGGCTACACCTTC	CASSLLRGGYTF
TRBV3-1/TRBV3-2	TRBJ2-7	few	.	TGTGCCAGCAGCCAAGCCCTACAGGTGCTGGTGTCAGGCGAGCAGTACTTC	CASSQALQVLVSGEQYF
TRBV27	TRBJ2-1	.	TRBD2	TGTGCCAGCAGTTTATGGGCGGGAGCTACAGATGAGCAGTTCTTC	CASSLWAGATDEQFF
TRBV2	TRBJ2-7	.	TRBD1	TGTGCCAGCAAACGACAGGGGGCATTGTACGAGCAGTACTTC	CASKRQGALYEQYF
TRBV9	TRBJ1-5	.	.	TGTGCCAGCAGCGTAGTCGAGGTACCTCCGGTCTTAAGCAATCAGCCCCAGCATTTT	CASSVVEVPPVLSNQPQHF
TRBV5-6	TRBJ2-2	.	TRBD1	TGTGCCAGCAGCATTAGGACAGGGAGGACCGGGGAGCTGTTTTTT	CASSIRTGRTGELFF
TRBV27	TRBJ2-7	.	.	TGTGCCAGCAGCCCCTACCCGCCTCATGTGCAGTACTTC	CASSPYPPHVQYF
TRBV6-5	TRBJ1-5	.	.	TGTGCCAGCAGGCTAACAGGGATCCAGCCCCAGCATTTT	CASRLTGIQPQHF
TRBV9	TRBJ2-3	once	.	TGTGCCAGCAGCGTATTCGGAGGGGGCGCACCTACGCAGTATTTT	CASSVFGGGAPTQYF
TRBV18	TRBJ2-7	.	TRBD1	TGTGCCAGCTCACCAGGGACAGGGGTGTACGAGCAGTACTTC	CASSPGTGVYEQYF